The 13 T cell receptor beta chains below all came from one sample that was sequenced in a study of human T cells and chemical hapten exposure. The time point: pre-sensitization, week 0. Treatment reported: therapeutic diphenylcyclopropenone sensitization with weekly scalp DPC. A single record per CDR3 protein comes from TCRdb applying MiXCR to the RACE reads. Seen here are about 68,000 distinct CDR3 sequences, approximately 9.9% observed once, and the top ten hold roughly 5.3%. Sample: whole blood, taken in connection with sensitization to the hapten diphenylcyclopropenone (DPC). Receptors originate from a woman aged 45-65 years with alopecia areata. Some clones in this sample may be carry-over from other donors' samples.

This clonotype came up a few times. The chain is built from TRBV9 and TRBJ1-2; TRBD1 agrees at 7 bases. Germline trimming cut 1 base from V and 0 bases from J; bases unmatched to any gene: 15. The CDR3 contains 19 residues. In germline, CDR1 is SGDLS, CDR2 YYNGEE. The DNA for the CDR3 is TGTGCCAGCAGCGTACTCCCAAGTGCCGGGACAGCGTCTAACTATGGCTACACCTTC. Encoded protein: CASSVLPSAGTASNYGYTF. The full variable domain, with the rest looked up from reference TRBV9 and TRBJ1-2, is DSGVTQTPKHLITATGQRVTLRCSPRSGDLSVYWYQQSLDQGLQFLIQYYNGEERAKGNILERFSAQQFPDLHSELNLSSLELGDSALYFCASSVLPSAGTASNYGYTFGSGTRLTVV.

The rearrangement joins TRBV7-6 to TRBJ2-7, with 7 bases identical to TRBD1. The CDR3 contains 15 residues. Germline CDR1 and CDR2: SGHVS and FNYEAQ. V gave up 5 bases and J gave up 0 bases; unmatched junction bases: 7. CDR3 region: CASSTEGAHSYEQYF. The CDR3 region has the DNA TGTGCCAGCAGCACCGAGGGGGCCCACTCCTACGAGCAGTACTTC.

This clonotype came up many times. The CDR3 region is CASSPQTGNYGYTF. The CDR3 nucleotides are TGTGCCAGCAGCCCCCAGACGGGAAACTATGGCTACACCTTC. This chain connects TRBV7-2 to TRBJ1-2; D is ambiguous. The germline V gene has CDR1 SGHTA and CDR2 FQGNSA. Trimming stripped 5 bases from V and 2 bases from J, with 12 bases between. This CDR3 is 14 amino acids long.

This clonotype was counted between two and nine times. V gene TRBV2 combines with J gene TRBJ2-7; D is perhaps TRBD1 (5 bases). Per germline, CDR1 SNHLY and CDR2 FYNNEI. The ends were cut back, 6 bases at V and 4 bases at J, with 16 bases in the middle. The CDR3 totals 14 residues. This chain's CDR3 is CASSRDRTSYEQYF. CDR3 DNA sequence: TGTGCCAGCAGCCGAGACAGAACGTCGTACGAGCAGTACTTC.

This clonotype was detected ten times or more. The V gene is TRBV15, the J gene TRBJ2-3, with TRBD1 as a possible D gene (6 bases). This CDR3 is built from 17 residues. Looked up from germline, CDR1 is LNHNV and CDR2 is YYDKDF (reference sequence). Trimming pared 1 base from V and 0 bases from J, leaving 14 bases between. The CDR3 loop is CATSRGDSQGSTDTQYF. In DNA form, the CDR3 reads TGTGCCACCAGCAGAGGGGATTCACAGGGAAGCACAGATACGCAGTATTTT.

On this clonotype: A junction boundary mismatches the germline segment, possibly from a read error. J is TRBJ2-5 and V is TRBV20-1, with no clear D. This CDR3 comprises 13 residues. In germline, CDR1 is DFQATT, CDR2 SNEGSKA (reference sequence). The CDR3 nucleotides are TGCAGTGCCAGAGTCCTTCCACAAGAGACCCAGTACTTC. Residues: CSARVLPQETQYF.

This sequence joins TRBV6-6 and TRBJ2-5; no clear D. V lost 4 bases and J 4 bases, leaving 16 bases between the germline ends. The CDR3 is 15 residues long. CDR1 is MNHNY, CDR2 SVGAGI, per germline (reference sequence). CDR3 bases: TGTGCCAGCAGTTCCGGGTACGGGTTCCCAGAGACCCAGTACTTC. Its translation is CASSSGYGFPETQYF.

To note about this clonotype: The junction departs from germline at one end; a sequencing error may be responsible. This chain links TRBV7-7 with TRBJ1-1; D possibly corresponds to TRBD1 (6 bases). Germline V gene sequence: CDR1 SSHAT, CDR2 FNYEAQ (reference sequence). The CDR3 is made up of 13 amino acids. CDR3 bases: TGTGCTAGCAGCTCTCAGGGGATAGATGAAGCTTTCTTT. Its translation: CASSSQGIDEAFF.

V gene TRBV7-9 combines with J gene TRBJ2-3, with 9 bases lining up with TRBD2. CDR1 SEHNR and CDR2 FQNEAQ come from the germline V gene (reference sequence). This CDR3 comprises 15 residues. V shed 7 bases and J 4 bases; nucleotides not matched to a gene: 9. The CDR3 spells CASISRGGGADTQYF. DNA of the CDR3: TGTGCCAGCATCTCGCGGGGGGGCGGCGCAGATACGCAGTATTTT.

The chain is built from TRBV2 and TRBJ2-2; 8 bases are a match to TRBD1. The CDR3 sequence is 15 residues long. V shed 6 bases and J 4 bases; nucleotides not matched to a gene: 7. CDR1 and CDR2 from the germline V gene are SNHLY and FYNNEI. CDR3 sequence reads: CASSRTGSGTGELFF. For the CDR3, the DNA is TGTGCCAGCAGCCGGACAGGGTCCGGCACCGGGGAGCTGTTTTTT. Based on the CDR3 plus reference TRBV2 and TRBJ2-2, the full variable domain is EPEVTQTPSHQVTQMGQEVILRCVPISNHLYFYWYRQILGQKVEFLVSFYNNEISEKSEIFDDQFSVERPDGSNFTLKIRSTKLEDSAMYFCASSRTGSGTGELFFGEGSRLTVL.

The sample holds a few counts of this clonotype. This chain uses TRBV9 with TRBJ2-7; no clear D. Germline-derived CDR1 and CDR2 are SGDLS and YYNGEE. CDR3 length: 14 residues. V shed 4 bases and J shed 2 bases, with 13 bases lying between them. As DNA, the CDR3 is TGTGCCAGCAGCCCAAAGGACCGAACCTACGAGCAGTACTTC. Its translation: CASSPKDRTYEQYF.

This clonotype came up many times. The rearrangement joins TRBV10-1 to TRBJ2-7; 11 nucleotides agree with TRBD2. V trimming: 0 bases; J trimming: 5 bases; junction bases outside the gene matches: 3. Per the germline V gene, CDR1 is WNHNN and CDR2 is SYGVQD (reference sequence). CDR3 length: 15 amino acids. This CDR3 reads CASSESASGRNEQYF. The CDR3 region has the DNA TGCGCCAGCAGTGAGTCCGCTAGCGGGAGGAACGAGCAGTACTTC.

The rearrangement links TRBV12-5 to TRBJ2-1, with 7 bases aligning to TRBD1. Germline V gene data show CDR1 as LGHNT and CDR2 as FRNRAP. The CDR3 runs to 14 residues. With 5 bases clipped from V and 5 bases from J, the junction kept 6 bases outside the gene matches. The CDR3 region is CASGTLDRDNEQFF. In DNA, the CDR3 is TGTGCTAGTGGTACACTAGACAGGGACAATGAGCAGTTCTTC.